This T cell receptor beta chain was retrieved from a study of CD8 T cells in Susac syndrome (dated by TCRdb to about 2019). About the study as a whole: Repertoire sequencing was used to test whether CD8+ T cell activation and differentiation in Susac syndrome was antigen driven. Points the paper makes about the study in general: The TCR sequencing and HLA analysis was acknowledged to have included a relatively small number of individuals.

High-throughput TCR beta sequencing profiled peripheral blood CD8+ and CD4+ T cells from healthy donors, Susac syndrome patients and multiple sclerosis patients. Healthy donors were included as age- and sex-matched controls. Bulk CD8+ and CD4+ T cells were purified by magnetic negative isolation, whereas CD8+ TEMRA cells were enriched by FACS. Blood was collected in EDTA tubes and processed within 24 hours, with PBMCs isolated through density gradient centrifugation. PBMCs intended for TCR sequencing were cryopreserved in liquid nitrogen and thawed later in a water bath at 37 degrees C. A purity of at least 90% was achieved for sorted or isolated CD4+, CD8+ and CD8+ TEMRA cells. From the cysteine through the phenylalanine, the CDR3 covers 14 amino acids. The only DNA kept is the CDR3, 42 bases in frame from the first base. The germline V gene (reference sequence) sets CDR1 to SEHNR and CDR2 to FQNEAQ. The trim is 1 base for V and 2 bases for J, with a gap of 8 bases between the germline ends.

RNA was extracted using the RNeasy kit, and about 0.5 to 1 microgram was reverse transcribed with random hexamers. TCR beta CDR3 regions were amplified with the immunoSEQ multiplex PCR assay covering 54 Vbeta and 13 Jbeta segments. To correct PCR amplification bias, a synthetic template baseline was used for both primer optimization and computational correction. The authors' pipeline ran thus. Reads were assigned to V, D and J genes according to IMGT and analyzed in immunoSEQ Analyzer, with only productive sequences retained. Clonality was computed as one minus Shannon entropy normalized by log2 of the number of productive unique sequences. For each patient and control, public and private clones were evaluated among the 100 most prevalent clones. Clones were defined as Susac-specific if absent from the healthy and MS cohorts, from more than 900 published viral clones and from other ImmuneACCESS disease sequences. TCRdb passed the public sequencing reads through fastp at Q25 and MiXCR, retaining productive beta sequences. Here each entry gathers all rows of one CDR3 protein and keeps the most common genes and DNA. The V and J calls here are based on TCRdb, not the publication. This sample is represented by 180,000 or so distinct CDR3 sequences; 95% of them were singletons. The ten largest clones capture about 0.1% of the sample.

Concerning this clonotype: Its antigen specificity is not known. Qualities for individual bases were not recorded, and no much larger clone is one base off.

The TCR originated in a human donor in good health. The specimen sequenced was CD4+ T cells from PBMCs. The sequence is built from TRBV7-9 and TRBJ1-2; the D gene lacks a confident call. CDR3 protein: CASSLEVINYGYTF. The DNA sequence follows: TGTGCCAGCAGCTTAGAAGTGATCAACTATGGCTACACCTTC.